This T cell receptor beta chain originates from a study of T cell repertoires in cytomegalovirus infection. About the study: It was the public TCR beta signatures that indicated both CMV infection and matching HLA type.

Study-wide points: Adding up the frequency of public TCR beta families identified people who carried CMV plus the relevant HLA. Dominating the ex vivo response were HLA-C-restricted CMV-specific TCR beta clonotypes.

A remark on this clonotype: The antigen remains unidentified.

TCRdb called the reads again in MiXCR, with one record for every CDR3 protein. The table has 400,000 to 550,000 distinct CDR3 sequences, 11% seen once. This clonotype was obtained from a human donor in good health (CMV status not recorded). Some clones in this sample may be carry-over from other donors' samples. The material sequenced was PBMCs.

CDR3 protein: CASSQRGLAGGRRGTDTQYF. For the CDR3, the DNA is TGTGCCAGCAGCCAGCGTGGACTAGCGGGGGGCCGAAGGGGTACAGATACGCAGTATTTT. The chain recombines TRBV4-2 with TRBJ2-3, with TRBD2 matching over 14 bases. Germline-derived CDR1 and CDR2 are LGHNA and YNFKEQ. The CDR3 runs 20 residues. After removal of 3 bases from V and 3 bases from J, the junction contained 14 bases not matched to a gene.